The T cell receptor beta chain described here comes from a study of shared clonotypes between healthy human individuals. Study conclusions and caveats: Among the subsets, naive ones generally showed larger estimated richness than memory ones.

CD4+ cells were split into CD45RA+ naive and CD45RA-negative memory subsets. Genomic DNA per cell subset filled all wells of several immunoSEQ plates. Assay used: immunoSEQ multiplex PCR; TCRdb lists only in-frame clones, some missing. The sample lists around 2.5 million clones, roughly 93% occurring once. The CDR3 spans 13 residues. Germline V gene lookup returns CDR1 MDHEN and CDR2 SYDVKM. With 10 bases removed from V and 4 bases from J, the gap between germline ends came to 16 bases. As for this clone: Its antigen is unidentified.

The material sequenced was naive CD4+ T cells from PBMCs. Specified subset: CD45RA+ positively selected. This TCR derives from a man aged 18 to 35 in good health. Some clones in this sample may be carry-over from other donors' samples. The rearrangement joins TRBV28 to TRBJ1-2; TRBD1 might be the D (5 bases). In DNA form, the CDR3 reads TGTGCCACTCCGGCAGGGAGTGCCTATGGCTACACCTTC. Translated, it gives CATPAGSAYGYTF.